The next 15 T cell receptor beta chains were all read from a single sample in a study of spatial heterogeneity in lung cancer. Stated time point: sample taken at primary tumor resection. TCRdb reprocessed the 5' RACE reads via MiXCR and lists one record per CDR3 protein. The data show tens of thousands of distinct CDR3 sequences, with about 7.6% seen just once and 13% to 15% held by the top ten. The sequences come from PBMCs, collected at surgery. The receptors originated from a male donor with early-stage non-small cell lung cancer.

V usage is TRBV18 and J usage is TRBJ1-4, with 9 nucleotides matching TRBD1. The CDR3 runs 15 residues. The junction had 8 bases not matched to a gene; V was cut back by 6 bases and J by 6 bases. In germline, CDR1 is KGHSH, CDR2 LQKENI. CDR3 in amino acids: CASSQRTGDHEKLFF. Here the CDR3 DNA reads TGTGCCAGCTCCCAACGGACAGGGGACCATGAAAAACTGTTTTTT.

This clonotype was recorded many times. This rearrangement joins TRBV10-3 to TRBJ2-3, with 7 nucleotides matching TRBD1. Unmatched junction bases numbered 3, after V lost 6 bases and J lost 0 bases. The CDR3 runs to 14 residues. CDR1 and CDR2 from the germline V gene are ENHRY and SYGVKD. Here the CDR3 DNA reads TGTGCCATCAGACCGGGACAGAGCACAGATACGCAGTATTTT. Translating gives CAIRPGQSTDTQYF.

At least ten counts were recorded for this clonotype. DNA of the CDR3: TGTGCCAGCAGCTTTACTGGGGCCAACGTCCTGACTTTC. Amino acids: CASSFTGANVLTF. This chain links TRBV5-6 with TRBJ2-6; D gene unclear. The CDR3 totals 13 residues. Trimming stripped 2 bases from V and 2 bases from J, with 2 bases between. Germline CDR1 SGHDT, CDR2 YYEEEE.

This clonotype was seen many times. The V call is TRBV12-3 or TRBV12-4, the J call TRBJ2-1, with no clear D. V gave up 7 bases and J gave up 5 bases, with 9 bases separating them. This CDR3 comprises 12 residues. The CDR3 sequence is CASTIFDNEQFF. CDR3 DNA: TGTGCCAGCACGATCTTTGACAATGAGCAGTTCTTC.

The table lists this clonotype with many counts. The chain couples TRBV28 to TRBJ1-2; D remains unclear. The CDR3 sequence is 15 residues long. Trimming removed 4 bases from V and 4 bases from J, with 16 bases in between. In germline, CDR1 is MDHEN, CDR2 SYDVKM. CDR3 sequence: CASSSGLTDFYGYTF. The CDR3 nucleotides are TGTGCCAGCAGTTCCGGCCTCACAGATTTCTATGGCTACACCTTC.

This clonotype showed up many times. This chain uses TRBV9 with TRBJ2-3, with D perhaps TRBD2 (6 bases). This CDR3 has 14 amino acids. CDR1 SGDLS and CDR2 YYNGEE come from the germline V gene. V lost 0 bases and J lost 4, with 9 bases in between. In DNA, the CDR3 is TGTGCCAGCAGCGTAGAATGGGGGGCAGATACGCAGTATTTT. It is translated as CASSVEWGADTQYF.

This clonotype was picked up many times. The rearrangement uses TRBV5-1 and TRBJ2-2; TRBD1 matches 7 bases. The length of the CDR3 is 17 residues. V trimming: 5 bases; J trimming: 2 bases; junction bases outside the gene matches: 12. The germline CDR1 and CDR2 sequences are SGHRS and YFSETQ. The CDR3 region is CASSASPGQSNTGELFF. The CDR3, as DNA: TGCGCCAGCAGTGCCTCCCCGGGACAGAGTAACACCGGGGAGCTGTTTTTT. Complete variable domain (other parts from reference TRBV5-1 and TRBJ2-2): KAGVTQTPRYLIKTRGQQVTLSCSPISGHRSVSWYQQTPGQGLQFLFEYFSETQRNKGNFPGRFSGRQFSNSRSEMNVSTLELGDSALYLCASSASPGQSNTGELFFGEGSRLTVL.

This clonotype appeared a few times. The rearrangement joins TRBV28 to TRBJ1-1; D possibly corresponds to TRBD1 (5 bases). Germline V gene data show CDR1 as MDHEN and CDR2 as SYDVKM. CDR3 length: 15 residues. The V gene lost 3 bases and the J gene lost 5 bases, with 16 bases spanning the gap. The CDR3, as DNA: TGTGCCAGCAGTTTTGGGGACCGTCTGTCTACTGAAGCTTTCTTT. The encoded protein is CASSFGDRLSTEAFF.

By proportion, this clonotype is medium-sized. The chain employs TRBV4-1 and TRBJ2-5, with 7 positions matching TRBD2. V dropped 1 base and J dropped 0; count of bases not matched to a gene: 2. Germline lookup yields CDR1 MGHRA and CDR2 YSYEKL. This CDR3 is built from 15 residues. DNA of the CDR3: TGCGCCAGCAGCCAAGCGGGGGGTTACCAAGAGACCCAGTACTTC. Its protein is CASSQAGGYQETQYF.

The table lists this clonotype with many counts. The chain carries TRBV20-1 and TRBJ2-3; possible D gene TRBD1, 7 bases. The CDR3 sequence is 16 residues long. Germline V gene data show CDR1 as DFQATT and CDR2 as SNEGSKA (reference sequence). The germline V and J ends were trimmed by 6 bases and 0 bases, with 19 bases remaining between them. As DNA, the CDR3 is TGCAGTGCGAGCCCCCCGACAGGGAGGAGCACAGATACGCAGTATTTT. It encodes CSASPPTGRSTDTQYF.

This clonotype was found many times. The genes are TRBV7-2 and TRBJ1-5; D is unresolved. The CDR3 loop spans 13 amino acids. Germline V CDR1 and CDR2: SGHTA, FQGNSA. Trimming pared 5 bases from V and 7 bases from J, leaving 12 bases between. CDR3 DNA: TGTGCCAGCAGCCTTCATACTAGGCAGCCCCAGCATTTT. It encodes CASSLHTRQPQHF.

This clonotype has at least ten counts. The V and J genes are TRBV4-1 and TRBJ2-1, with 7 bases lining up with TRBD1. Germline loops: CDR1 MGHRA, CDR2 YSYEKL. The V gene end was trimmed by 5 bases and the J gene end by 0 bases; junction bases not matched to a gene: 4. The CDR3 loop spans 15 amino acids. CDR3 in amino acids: CASSVTGSSYNEQFF. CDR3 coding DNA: TGCGCCAGCAGCGTGACAGGGAGCTCCTACAATGAGCAGTTCTTC.

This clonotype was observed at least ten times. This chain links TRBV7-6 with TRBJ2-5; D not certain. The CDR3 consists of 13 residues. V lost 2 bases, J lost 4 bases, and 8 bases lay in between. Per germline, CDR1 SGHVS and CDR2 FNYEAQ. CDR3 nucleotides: TGTGCCAGCAGCTTAATCTGGGGAGAGACCCAGTACTTC. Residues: CASSLIWGETQYF.

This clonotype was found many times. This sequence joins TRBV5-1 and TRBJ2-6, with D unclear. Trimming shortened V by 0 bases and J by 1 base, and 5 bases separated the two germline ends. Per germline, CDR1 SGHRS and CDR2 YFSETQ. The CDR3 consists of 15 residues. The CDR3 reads CASSLVLSGANVLTF. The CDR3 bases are TGCGCCAGCAGCTTGGTCCTATCTGGGGCCAACGTCCTGACTTTC.

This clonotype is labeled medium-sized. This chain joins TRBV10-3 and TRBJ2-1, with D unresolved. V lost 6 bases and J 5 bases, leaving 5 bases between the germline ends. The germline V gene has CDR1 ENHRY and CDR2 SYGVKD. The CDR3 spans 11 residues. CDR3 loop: CAISPDNEQFF. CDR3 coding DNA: TGTGCCATCAGCCCTGACAATGAGCAGTTCTTC.